Shown below are 4 T cell receptor beta chains from a single sample sequenced in a study of shared clonotypes between healthy human individuals. Data came from immunoSEQ multiplex PCR; TCRdb stores just in-frame clones and leaves some out. The sample has roughly 2,000,000 clones; 90% to 95% are singletons. Positively selected for CCR7, the CD45RO-negative cells used as naive CD8 cells excluded terminally differentiated effector memory CD45RA+ cells. Sequenced sample: naive CD8+ T cells from PBMCs. These receptors came from a man between 18 and 35 years old in good health. Some clones in this sample may be carry-over from other donors' samples.

The gene calls are TRBV14 and TRBJ2-5; TRBD2 matches at 8 bases. The CDR3 spans 16 residues. V dropped 4 bases and J dropped 5; count of bases not matched to a gene: 12. CDR1 is SGHDN and CDR2 is FVKESK in the germline V gene. CDR3 sequence: CASSLGVAGMSETQYF. CDR3 DNA: TGTGCCAGCAGCCTGGGGGTAGCGGGAATGTCGGAGACCCAGTACTTC.

This rearrangement joins TRBV27 to TRBJ2-7, with TRBD1 identical over 9 bases. The V segment lost 4 bases and the J segment 2 bases; nucleotides outside the gene matches: 6. CDR3 length: 15 residues. Germline lookup yields CDR1 MNHEY and CDR2 SMNVEV (reference sequence). The CDR3: CASSSTGGATYEQYF. For the CDR3, the DNA is TGTGCCAGCAGTTCGACAGGGGGTGCAACCTACGAGCAGTACTTC.

As concerns this clone: The same CDR3 can be traced to other DNA sequences in this sample. V usage is TRBV15 and J usage is TRBJ1-5, with D perhaps TRBD1 (5 bases). CDR1 is LNHNV, CDR2 YYDKDF, per germline (reference sequence). The CDR3 sequence is 15 residues long. Trimming took 0 bases from V and 3 from J, leaving 9 bases between them. The CDR3 is CATSRDRGDNQPQHF. In DNA, the CDR3 is TGTGCCACCAGCAGAGATCGAGGGGACAATCAGCCCCAGCATTTT.

J is TRBJ2-5 and V is TRBV28, with 8 bases fitting TRBD1. In germline, CDR1 is MDHEN, CDR2 SYDVKM. With 3 bases clipped from V and 2 bases from J, the junction kept 17 bases outside the gene matches. The CDR3 has 19 amino acids. The CDR3 DNA reads as TGTGCCAGCAGTTTGAAGTCGCGAGTGAGACAGGGGTGGCAAGAGACCCAGTACTTC. This encodes CASSLKSRVRQGWQETQYF.